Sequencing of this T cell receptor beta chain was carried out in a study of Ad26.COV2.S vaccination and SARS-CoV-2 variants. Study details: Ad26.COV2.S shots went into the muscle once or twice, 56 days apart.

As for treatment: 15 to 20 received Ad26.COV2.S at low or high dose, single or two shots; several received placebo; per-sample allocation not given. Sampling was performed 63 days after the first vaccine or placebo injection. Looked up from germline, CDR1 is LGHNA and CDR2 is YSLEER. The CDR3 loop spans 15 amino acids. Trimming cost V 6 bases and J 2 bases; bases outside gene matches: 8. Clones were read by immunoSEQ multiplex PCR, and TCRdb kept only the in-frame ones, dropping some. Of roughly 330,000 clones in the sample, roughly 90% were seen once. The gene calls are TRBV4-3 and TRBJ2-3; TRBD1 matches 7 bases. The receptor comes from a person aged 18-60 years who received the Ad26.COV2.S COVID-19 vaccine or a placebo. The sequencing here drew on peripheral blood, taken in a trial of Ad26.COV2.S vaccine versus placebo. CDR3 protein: CASRTGQRDTDTQYF. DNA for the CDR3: TGCGCCAGCAGGACGGGACAGCGAGACACAGATACGCAGTATTTT.